This T cell receptor beta chain came from a study of blood T cell repertoires in COVID-19. Study information: Donors in the United States, Italy and Spain gave samples during acute or convalescent COVID-19. PBMCs, B-cell-depleted T cells, or T cells provided the cDNA or gDNA that made up the material.

Authors' processing steps: From reference gene primer amplification, estimates of nucleated cell counts were derived. Repertoires were generated with immunoSEQ multiplex PCR, while TCRdb's copy carries only in-frame clones and drops some. The V and J calls and clone size come from that table; D and trimming were worked out from the DNA. Among under 200,000 clones listed, around 87% were seen once. Trimming removed 7 bases from V and 4 bases from J; junction bases left unmatched: 4. The germline CDR1 and CDR2 sequences are SGHRS and YFSETQ. The CDR3 spans 12 residues. The sample holds a few counts of this clone.

The chain combines TRBV5-1 with TRBJ2-7; 8 positions match TRBD1. This receptor was taken from a woman at least 80 years old in a cohort sampled during active or convalescent COVID-19. The sequencing input was peripheral blood. This chain's CDR3 is CASGTGPYEQYF. For the CDR3, the DNA is TGCGCCAGCGGGACAGGCCCTTACGAGCAGTACTTC.